These 17 T cell receptor beta chains were sequenced from one sample in a study of blood T cell repertoires in COVID-19. Using immunoSEQ multiplex PCR, the repertoire was profiled, and TCRdb retains in-frame clones only, with some absent. The sample contains 200,000 to 250,000 clones, 85% to 90% of which appear only once. What was sequenced was PBMCs or T cells enriched from blood (not recorded which). The source is a woman in her fifties or sixties in a cohort exposed to, infected with or recovered from COVID-19 (not recorded which).

This clone was counted between two and nine times. CDR3 coding DNA: TGTGCCAGCAGCTTGGTTGGTCAGTACGATTCCTCTGGAAACACCATATATTTT. As protein: CASSLVGQYDSSGNTIYF. J is TRBJ1-3 and V is TRBV5-8; no reliable D call. V was trimmed by 0 bases and J by 0 bases, leaving 16 bases between them. Germline loops: CDR1 SGHTS, CDR2 YDEGEE. The CDR3 length is 18 residues.

This chain links TRBV4-1 with TRBJ1-2; TRBD1 might be the D (5 bases). The CDR3 is made up of 16 amino acids. Germline V lookup: CDR1 MGHRA, CDR2 YSYEKL. Trimming shortened V by 8 bases and J by 2 bases, and 21 bases separated the two germline ends. Here the CDR3 reads CASGNLYRSSNYGYTF. CDR3 nucleotide sequence: TGCGCCAGCGGGAATTTATACAGGTCTTCCAACTATGGCTACACCTTC.

The chain uses TRBV5-1 and TRBJ1-4; tentatively, D is TRBD1 (5 bases). Germline V gene lookup returns CDR1 SGHRS and CDR2 YFSETQ. V lost 3 bases, J lost 4 bases, and 10 bases lay in between. This CDR3 contains 14 residues. In nucleotides, the CDR3 is TGCGCCAGCAGCTCCCAGGGCTTTAATGAAAAACTGTTTTTT. Protein product: CASSSQGFNEKLFF.

The rearrangement uses TRBV7-6 and TRBJ2-3; weak D call: TRBD2 (6 bases). V was cut by 1 base and J by 6 bases, with 11 bases left in between. The CDR3 is made up of 14 amino acids. CDR1 is SGHVS and CDR2 is FNYEAQ in the germline V gene. For the CDR3, the DNA is TGTGCCAGCAGCTTAGGTCTAGCGATGGATACGCAGTATTTT. Its protein product is CASSLGLAMDTQYF.

This clone was detected only once. This chain uses TRBV7-9 with TRBJ1-2, with D perhaps TRBD1 (6 bases). V was clipped by 3 bases and J by 4 bases, with 12 bases between them. Germline V gene lookup returns CDR1 SEHNR and CDR2 FQNEAQ (reference sequence). CDR3 length: 14 residues. The CDR3: CASSFLQGSYGYTF. Here the CDR3 DNA reads TGTGCCAGCAGCTTCCTACAGGGTTCCTATGGCTACACCTTC.

This clone was observed a handful of times. The chain uses TRBV29-1 and TRBJ1-5, with D unclear. V lost 4 bases to trimming and J lost 0 bases, with 10 bases between them. The germline CDR1 and CDR2 sequences are SQVTM and ANQGSEA. CDR3 size: 14 residues. The CDR3 nucleotides are TGCAGCGTTGGCGAGGGAGGTAGCAATCAGCCCCAGCATTTT. It codes for CSVGEGGSNQPQHF.

V and J are TRBV11-1 and TRBJ2-3, with TRBD1 matching 7 bases. The CDR3 is 14 amino acids. Germline V gives CDR1 SGHAT, CDR2 FQDESV (reference sequence). The V and J ends lost 5 bases and 4 bases, in that order; junction bases with no gene match: 6. CDR3: CASSLGGLADTQYF. CDR3 nucleotide sequence: TGTGCCAGCAGCCTAGGGGGCCTCGCAGATACGCAGTATTTT.

CDR3: CASSPASSYNSPLHF. The CDR3 DNA is TGTGCCAGCTCACCAGCGAGCTCCTATAATTCACCCCTCCACTTT. This chain joins TRBV18 and TRBJ1-6; D remains unclear. V lost 2 bases and J lost 0, with 5 bases in between. The CDR3 has 15 amino acids. Per the germline V gene, CDR1 is KGHSH and CDR2 is LQKENI. The full variable domain, its missing parts supplied by reference TRBV18 and TRBJ1-6, is NAGVMQNPRHLVRRRGQEARLRCSPMKGHSHVYWYRQLPEEGLKFMVYLQKENIIDESGMPKERFSAEFPKEGPSILRIQQVVRGDSAAYFCASSPASSYNSPLHFGNGTRLTVT.

Only a few counts were recorded for this clone. The chain employs TRBV30 and TRBJ1-4; 7 nucleotides agree with TRBD1. Germline V lookup: CDR1 GTSNPN, CDR2 SVGIG (reference sequence). V lost 3 bases to trimming and J lost 5 bases; unmatched junction nucleotides: 3. This CDR3 is built from 13 residues. The CDR3 reads CAWRTQGNEKLFF. The CDR3 DNA reads as TGTGCCTGGAGGACACAGGGGAATGAAAAACTGTTTTTT.

The chain is built from TRBV24-1 and TRBJ1-2; a weak D match, TRBD1 (6 bases). This CDR3 contains 14 residues. In germline, CDR1 is KGHDR, CDR2 SFDVKD. V shed 4 bases and J shed 4 bases, with 12 bases lying between them. The CDR3 DNA is TGTGCCACCAGTGACTCCGGGACAAGCTATGGCTACACCTTC. This codes for CATSDSGTSYGYTF.

This chain connects TRBV3-1 (or the pseudogene TRBV3-2) to TRBJ2-1; TRBD2 aligns across 13 bases. CDR3 length: 17 amino acids. Unmatched junction bases numbered 11, after V lost 4 bases and J lost 8 bases. CDR1 LGHDT and CDR2 YNNKEL come from the germline V gene (reference sequence). CDR3 DNA: TGTGCCAGCAGCCGAGTCTCGACTAGCGGGGGGCCCGATGAGCAGTTCTTC. Amino acid sequence: CASSRVSTSGGPDEQFF.

Only a few counts were recorded for this clone. The chain carries TRBV3-1 (or the pseudogene TRBV3-2) and TRBJ2-3; 8 nucleotides match TRBD2. CDR3 length equals 16 residues. With 0 bases clipped from V and 6 bases from J, the junction kept 8 bases outside the gene matches. Germline CDR1 and CDR2: LGHDT and YNNKEL (reference sequence). The CDR3 sequence: CASSQDGGAVSDTQYF. The CDR3 DNA reads as TGTGCCAGCAGCCAAGACGGGGGGGCGGTATCGGATACGCAGTATTTT.

The rearrangement joins TRBV6-1 to TRBJ2-1; D possibly corresponds to TRBD1 (5 bases). Germline loops: CDR1 MNHNS, CDR2 SASEGT. CDR3 size: 14 residues. Trimming took 3 bases from V and 8 from J, leaving 14 bases between them. For the CDR3, the DNA is TGTGCCAGCAGTGACACAGGCCCGGGCGATGAGCAGTTCTTC. This translates into CASSDTGPGDEQFF.

The chain employs TRBV19 and TRBJ2-1; D is possibly TRBD2 (6 bases). CDR1 and CDR2 from the germline V gene are LNHDA and SQIVND (reference sequence). Trimming took 5 bases from V and 7 from J, leaving 24 bases between them. The CDR3 is 17 amino acids. The CDR3 here is CASSQRTTLEVRNEQFF. In DNA form, the CDR3 reads TGTGCCAGTAGTCAACGGACTACCCTAGAAGTTAGGAATGAGCAGTTCTTC. Looking up the rest from reference TRBV19 and TRBJ2-1 gives the full variable domain: DGGITQSPKYLFRKEGQNVTLSCEQNLNHDAMYWYRQDPGQGLRLIYYSQIVNDFQKGDIAEGYSVSREKKESFPLTVTSAQKNPTAFYLCASSQRTTLEVRNEQFFGPGTRLTVL.

V is TRBV10-1 and J is TRBJ2-5; 13 positions agree with TRBD2. Germline V gene sequence: CDR1 WNHNN, CDR2 SYGVQD (reference sequence). Trimming removed 1 base from V and 1 base from J; junction bases left unmatched: 9. CDR3 length: 19 amino acids. The CDR3 DNA reads TGCGCCAGCAGTGAGTGGACAGCGGGGACTAGCGGGACCCAAGAGACCCAGTACTTC. Translation: CASSEWTAGTSGTQETQYF.

The rearrangement links TRBV5-5 to TRBJ1-5; possibly TRBD1 for D (6 bases). V dropped 4 bases and J dropped 5 bases, with 16 bases sitting between them. The germline gives CDR1 SGHKS, CDR2 YYEKEE (reference sequence). The CDR3 loop spans 15 amino acids. CDR3 DNA: TGTGCCAGCAGCCCCGAGGGGGTCCCATATCAGCCCCAGCATTTT. Protein product: CASSPEGVPYQPQHF.

The rearrangement joins TRBV4-1 to TRBJ1-6, with TRBD1 matching 8 bases. The CDR3 contains 16 residues. V lost 2 bases and J lost 7; bases outside the gene matches: 7. Germline V gene data show CDR1 as MGHRA and CDR2 as YSYEKL. CDR3 bases: TGCGCCAGCAGCCAAACCGACAGGGGTAAAAATTCACCCCTCCACTTT. This sequence encodes CASSQTDRGKNSPLHF.